This TCR beta chain is drawn from a study of blood T cell repertoires in COVID-19. About the study: From T cells, B-cell-depleted T cells, or PBMCs came the material, which was cDNA or gDNA.

Source study methods: Estimation of nucleated cell counts was performed using reference gene primer amplification. Clones were sequenced by immunoSEQ multiplex PCR, and TCRdb holds only the in-frame ones, with some missing. V, J and clone size were drawn from that table, and D and trimming were deduced from the DNA. Among approximately 250,000 clones listed, around nine tenths were seen once. This CDR3 is built from 14 residues. Trimming removed 6 bases from V and 0 bases from J, with 10 bases in between. The germline V gene encodes CDR1 SGHTA and CDR2 FQGTGA. The rearrangement links TRBV7-3 to TRBJ2-3, with a tentative D call TRBD2 (6 bases). This receptor was obtained from a woman aged 60-70 years who had recovered from COVID-19. The specimen was peripheral blood. For the CDR3, the DNA is TGTGCCAGCAGTGGGGGGTCTAGCACAGATACGCAGTATTTT. This sequence encodes CASSGGSSTDTQYF.